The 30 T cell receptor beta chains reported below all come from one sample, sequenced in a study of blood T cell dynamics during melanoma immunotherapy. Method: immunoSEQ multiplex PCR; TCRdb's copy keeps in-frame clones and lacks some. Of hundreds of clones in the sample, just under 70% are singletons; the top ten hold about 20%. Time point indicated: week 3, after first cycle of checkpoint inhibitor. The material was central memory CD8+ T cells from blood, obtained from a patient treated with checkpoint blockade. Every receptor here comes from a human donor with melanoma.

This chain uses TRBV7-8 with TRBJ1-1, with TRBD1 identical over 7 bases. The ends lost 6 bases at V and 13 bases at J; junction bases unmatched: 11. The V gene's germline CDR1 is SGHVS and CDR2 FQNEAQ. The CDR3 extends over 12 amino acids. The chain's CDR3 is CASRSDQGEDFF. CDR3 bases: TGTGCCAGCAGATCGGACCAGGGGGAGGATTTCTTT.

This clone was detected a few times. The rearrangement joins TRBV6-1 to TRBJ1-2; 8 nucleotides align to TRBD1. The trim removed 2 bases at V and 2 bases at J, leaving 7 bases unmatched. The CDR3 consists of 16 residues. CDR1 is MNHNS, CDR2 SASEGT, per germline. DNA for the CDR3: TGTGCCAGCAGTGAATATCCGGACAGGGTAAACTATGGCTACACCTTC. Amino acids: CASSEYPDRVNYGYTF.

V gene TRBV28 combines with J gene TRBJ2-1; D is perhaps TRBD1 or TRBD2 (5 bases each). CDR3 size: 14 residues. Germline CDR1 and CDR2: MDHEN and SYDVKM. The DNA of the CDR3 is TGTGCAGTGGGCCGGGACGGGCCAAGGAATGAGCAGTTCTTC. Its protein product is CAVGRDGPRNEQFF. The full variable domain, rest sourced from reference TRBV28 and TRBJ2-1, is DVKVTQSSRYLVKRTGEKVFLECVQDMDHENMFWYRQDPGLGLRLIYFSYDVKMKEKGDIPEGYSVSREKKERFSLILESASTNQTSMYLCAVGRDGPRNEQFFGPGTRLTVL.

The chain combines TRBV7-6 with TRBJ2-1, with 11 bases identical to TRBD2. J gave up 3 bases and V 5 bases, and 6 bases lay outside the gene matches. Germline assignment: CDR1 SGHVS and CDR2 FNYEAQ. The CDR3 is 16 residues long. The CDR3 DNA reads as TGTGCCAGCAGCATACTAGCGGGAGCGATCTACAATGAGCAGTTCTTC. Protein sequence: CASSILAGAIYNEQFF.

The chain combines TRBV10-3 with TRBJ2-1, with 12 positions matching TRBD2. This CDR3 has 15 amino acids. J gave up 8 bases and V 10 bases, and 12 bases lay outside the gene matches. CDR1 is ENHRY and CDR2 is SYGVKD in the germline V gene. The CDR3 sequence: CASRTPSGRGDEQFF. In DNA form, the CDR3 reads TGTGCCAGCAGAACCCCTAGCGGGAGGGGGGATGAGCAGTTCTTC.

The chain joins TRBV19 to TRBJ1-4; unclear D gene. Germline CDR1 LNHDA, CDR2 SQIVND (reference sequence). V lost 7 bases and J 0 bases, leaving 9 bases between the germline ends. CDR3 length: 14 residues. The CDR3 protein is CASTSPATNEKLFF. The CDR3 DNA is TGTGCCAGTACCTCACCAGCAACTAATGAAAAACTGTTTTTT.

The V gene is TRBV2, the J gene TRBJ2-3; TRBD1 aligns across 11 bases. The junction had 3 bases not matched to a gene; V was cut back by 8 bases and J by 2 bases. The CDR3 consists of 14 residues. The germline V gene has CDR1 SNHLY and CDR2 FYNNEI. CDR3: CASAGQGVTDTQYF. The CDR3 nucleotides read TGTGCCAGCGCGGGACAGGGGGTCACAGATACGCAGTATTTT.

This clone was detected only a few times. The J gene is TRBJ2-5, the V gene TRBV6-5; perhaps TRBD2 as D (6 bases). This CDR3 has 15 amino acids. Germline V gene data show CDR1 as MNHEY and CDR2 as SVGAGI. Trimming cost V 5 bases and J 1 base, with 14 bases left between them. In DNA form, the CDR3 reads TGTGCCAGCAGTACGGGGACTTTGGGCCAAGAGACCCAGTACTTC. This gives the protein CASSTGTLGQETQYF.

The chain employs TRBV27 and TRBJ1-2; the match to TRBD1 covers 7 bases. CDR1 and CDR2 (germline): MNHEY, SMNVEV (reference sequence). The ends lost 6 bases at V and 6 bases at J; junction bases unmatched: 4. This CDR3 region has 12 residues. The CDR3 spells CASRKTGDGYTF. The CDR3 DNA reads TGTGCCAGCAGGAAAACAGGGGATGGCTACACCTTC.

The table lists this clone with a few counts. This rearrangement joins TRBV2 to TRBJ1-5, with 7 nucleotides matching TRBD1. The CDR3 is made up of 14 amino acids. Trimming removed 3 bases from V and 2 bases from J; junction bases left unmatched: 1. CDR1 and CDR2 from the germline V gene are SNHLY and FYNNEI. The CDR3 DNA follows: TGTGCCAGCAGTGATCAGGGGGGCAATCAGCCCCAGCATTTT. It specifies CASSDQGGNQPQHF.

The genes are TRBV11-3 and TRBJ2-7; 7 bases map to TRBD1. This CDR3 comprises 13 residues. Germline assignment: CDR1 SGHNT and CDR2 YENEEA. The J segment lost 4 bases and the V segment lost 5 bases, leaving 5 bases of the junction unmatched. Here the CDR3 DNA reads TGTGCCAGCAGCGTCGGACAGGCTTACGAGCAGTACTTC. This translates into CASSVGQAYEQYF.

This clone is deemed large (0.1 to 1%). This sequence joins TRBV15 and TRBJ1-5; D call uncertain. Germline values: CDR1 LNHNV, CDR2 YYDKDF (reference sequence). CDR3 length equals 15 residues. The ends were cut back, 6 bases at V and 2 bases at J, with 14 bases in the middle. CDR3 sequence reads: CATRSGAPGNQPQHF. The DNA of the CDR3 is TGTGCCACCAGGTCAGGCGCTCCGGGCAATCAGCCCCAGCATTTT.

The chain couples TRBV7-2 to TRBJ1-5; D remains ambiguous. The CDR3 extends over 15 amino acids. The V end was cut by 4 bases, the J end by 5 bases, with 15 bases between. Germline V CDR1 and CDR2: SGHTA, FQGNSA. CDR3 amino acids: CASSSSRAGDQPQHF. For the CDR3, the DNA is TGTGCCAGCAGCTCCTCCCGGGCCGGAGATCAGCCCCAGCATTTT.

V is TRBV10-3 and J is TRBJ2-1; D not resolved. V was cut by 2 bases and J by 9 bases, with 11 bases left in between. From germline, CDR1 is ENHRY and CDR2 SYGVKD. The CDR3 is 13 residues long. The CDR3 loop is CAISETGSSEQFF. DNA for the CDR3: TGTGCCATCAGTGAGACCGGCAGCAGTGAGCAGTTCTTC.

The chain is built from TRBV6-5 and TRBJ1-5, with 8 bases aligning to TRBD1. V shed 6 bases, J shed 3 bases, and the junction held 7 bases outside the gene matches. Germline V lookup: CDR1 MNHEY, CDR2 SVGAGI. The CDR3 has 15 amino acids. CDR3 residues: CASRPDRGDNQPQHF. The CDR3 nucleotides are TGTGCCAGCAGACCTGACAGGGGCGACAATCAGCCCCAGCATTTT.

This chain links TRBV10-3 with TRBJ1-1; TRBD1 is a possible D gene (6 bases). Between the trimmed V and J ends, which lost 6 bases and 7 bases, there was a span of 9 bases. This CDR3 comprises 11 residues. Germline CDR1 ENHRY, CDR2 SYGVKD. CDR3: CAIRQGVEAFF. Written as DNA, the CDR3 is TGTGCCATCAGACAGGGAGTTGAAGCTTTCTTT.

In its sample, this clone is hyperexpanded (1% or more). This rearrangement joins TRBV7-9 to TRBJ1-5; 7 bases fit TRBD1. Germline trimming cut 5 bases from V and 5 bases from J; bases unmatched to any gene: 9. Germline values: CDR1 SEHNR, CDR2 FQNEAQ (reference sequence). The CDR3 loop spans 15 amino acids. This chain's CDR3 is CASSRTGAGDQPQHF. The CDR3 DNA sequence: TGTGCCAGCAGCCGTACAGGGGCCGGTGATCAGCCCCAGCATTTT.

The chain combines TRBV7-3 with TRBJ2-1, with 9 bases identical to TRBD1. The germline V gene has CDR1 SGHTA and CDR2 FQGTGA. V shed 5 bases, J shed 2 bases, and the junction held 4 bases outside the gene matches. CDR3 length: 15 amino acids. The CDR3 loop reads CASSPRTGAYNEQFF. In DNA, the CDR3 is TGTGCCAGCAGCCCCCGGACAGGGGCCTACAATGAGCAGTTCTTC.

CDR3 coding DNA: TGTGCCAGCAGCCAAGGTTACGAGCAGTACTTC. The encoded protein is CASSQGYEQYF. This rearrangement joins TRBV14 to TRBJ2-7; D unclear. Trimming pared 1 base from V and 4 bases from J, leaving 2 bases between. Germline V gives CDR1 SGHDN, CDR2 FVKESK. The CDR3 totals 11 residues.

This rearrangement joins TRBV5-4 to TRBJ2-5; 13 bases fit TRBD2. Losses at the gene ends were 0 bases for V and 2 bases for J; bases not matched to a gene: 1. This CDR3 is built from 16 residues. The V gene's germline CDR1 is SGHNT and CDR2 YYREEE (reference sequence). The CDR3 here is CASSLGGLAGQETQYF. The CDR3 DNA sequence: TGTGCCAGCAGCTTGGGGGGACTAGCGGGACAAGAGACCCAGTACTTC.

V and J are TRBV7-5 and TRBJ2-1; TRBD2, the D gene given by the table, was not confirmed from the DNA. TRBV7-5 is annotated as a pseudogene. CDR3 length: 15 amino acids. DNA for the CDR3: TGTGCCAGCAGCTCCAGCGGGCCAGGAGACAATGAGCAGTTCTTC. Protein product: CASSSSGPGDNEQFF.

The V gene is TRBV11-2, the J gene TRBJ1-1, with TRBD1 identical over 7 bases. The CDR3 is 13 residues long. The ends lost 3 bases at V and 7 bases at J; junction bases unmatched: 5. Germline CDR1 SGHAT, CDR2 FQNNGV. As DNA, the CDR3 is TGTGCCAGCAGCTTGCAAGGGGGCCTTGAAGCTTTCTTT. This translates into CASSLQGGLEAFF.

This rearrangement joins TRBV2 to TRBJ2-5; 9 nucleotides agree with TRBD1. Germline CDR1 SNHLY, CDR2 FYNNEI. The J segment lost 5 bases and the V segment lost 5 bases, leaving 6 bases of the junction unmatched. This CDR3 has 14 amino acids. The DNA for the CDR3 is TGTGCCAGCAGTCTGACAGGGGGATGGGAGACCCAGTACTTC. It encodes CASSLTGGWETQYF.

CDR3 protein: CASSPWTSGSSYEQYF. The CDR3 coding sequence is TGTGCCAGCAGCCCCTGGACTAGCGGGAGCTCCTACGAGCAGTACTTC. The V gene is TRBV7-5, the J gene TRBJ2-7; the DNA was not compared with TRBD2, the D call given in the table. TRBV7-5 is a recognized pseudogene. CDR3 length equals 16 residues.

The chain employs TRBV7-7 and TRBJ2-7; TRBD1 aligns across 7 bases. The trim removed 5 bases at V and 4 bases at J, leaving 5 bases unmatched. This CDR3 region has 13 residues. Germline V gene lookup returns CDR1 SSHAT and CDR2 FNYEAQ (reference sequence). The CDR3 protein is CASSVGQAYEQYF. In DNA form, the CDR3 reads TGTGCCAGCAGCGTCGGACAGGCTTACGAGCAGTACTTC.

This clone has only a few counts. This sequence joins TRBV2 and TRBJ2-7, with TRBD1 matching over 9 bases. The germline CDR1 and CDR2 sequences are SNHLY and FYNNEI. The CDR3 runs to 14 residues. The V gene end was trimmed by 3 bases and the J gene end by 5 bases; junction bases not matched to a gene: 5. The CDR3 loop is CASSEGQGGNEQYF. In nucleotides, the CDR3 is TGTGCCAGCAGTGAGGGACAGGGAGGCAACGAGCAGTACTTC. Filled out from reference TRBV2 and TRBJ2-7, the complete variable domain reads EPEVTQTPSHQVTQMGQEVILRCVPISNHLYFYWYRQILGQKVEFLVSFYNNEISEKSEIFDDQFSVERPDGSNFTLKIRSTKLEDSAMYFCASSEGQGGNEQYFGPGTRLTVT.

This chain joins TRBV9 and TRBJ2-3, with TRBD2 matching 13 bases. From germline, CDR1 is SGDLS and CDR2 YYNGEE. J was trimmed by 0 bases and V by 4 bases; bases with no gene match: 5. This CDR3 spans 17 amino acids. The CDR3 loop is CASSLLGLAGSTDTQYF. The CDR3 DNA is TGTGCCAGCAGCCTCCTGGGACTAGCGGGGAGCACAGATACGCAGTATTTT.

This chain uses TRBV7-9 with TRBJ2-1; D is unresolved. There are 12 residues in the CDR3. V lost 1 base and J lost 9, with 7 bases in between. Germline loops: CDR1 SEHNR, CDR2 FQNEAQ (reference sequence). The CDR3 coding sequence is TGTGCCAGCAGCTTAGTCCGTGGTGAGCAGTTCTTC. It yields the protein CASSLVRGEQFF.

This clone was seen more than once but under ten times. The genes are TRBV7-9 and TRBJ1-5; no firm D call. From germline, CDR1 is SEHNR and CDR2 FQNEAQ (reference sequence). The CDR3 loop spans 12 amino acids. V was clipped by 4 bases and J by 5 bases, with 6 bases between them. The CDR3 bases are TGTGCCAGCAGCTCCGGGTATCAGCCCCAGCATTTT. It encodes CASSSGYQPQHF.

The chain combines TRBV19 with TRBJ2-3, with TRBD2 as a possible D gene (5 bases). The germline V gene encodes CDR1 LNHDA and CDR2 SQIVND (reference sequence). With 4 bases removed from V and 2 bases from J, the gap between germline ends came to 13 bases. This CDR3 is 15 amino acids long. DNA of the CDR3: TGTGCCAGTAGTAAGAGGGTCATCTCCACAGATACGCAGTATTTT. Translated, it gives CASSKRVISTDTQYF.